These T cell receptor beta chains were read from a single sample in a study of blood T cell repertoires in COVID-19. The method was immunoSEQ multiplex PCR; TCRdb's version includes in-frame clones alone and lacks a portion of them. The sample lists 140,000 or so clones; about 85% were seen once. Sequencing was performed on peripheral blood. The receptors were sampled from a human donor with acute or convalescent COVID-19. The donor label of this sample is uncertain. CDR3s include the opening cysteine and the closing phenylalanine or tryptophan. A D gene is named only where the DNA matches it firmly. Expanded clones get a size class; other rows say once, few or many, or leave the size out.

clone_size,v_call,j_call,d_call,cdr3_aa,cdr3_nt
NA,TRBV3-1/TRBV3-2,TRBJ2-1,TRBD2,CASSQGGLAGNNEQFF,TGTGCCAGCAGCCAAGGTGGCCTAGCGGGTAACAATGAGCAGTTCTTC
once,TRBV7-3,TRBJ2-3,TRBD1,CASSLARQGSTDTQYF,TGTGCCAGCAGCTTAGCCCGACAGGGGAGCACAGATACGCAGTATTTT
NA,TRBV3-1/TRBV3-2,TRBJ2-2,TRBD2,CASSQEGGTSGKGTGELFF,TGTGCCAGCAGCCAAGAAGGGGGGACTAGCGGGAAAGGCACCGGGGAGCTGTTTTTT
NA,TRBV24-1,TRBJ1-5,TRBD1,CATSGTGGGQPQHF,TGTGCCACCAGTGGGACAGGGGGCGGTCAGCCCCAGCATTTT
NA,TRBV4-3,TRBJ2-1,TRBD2,CASSHGTSGRNEQFF,TGCGCCAGCAGCCACGGGACTAGCGGGAGGAATGAGCAGTTCTTC
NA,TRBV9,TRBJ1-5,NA,CASSRDNSNQPQHF,TGTGCCAGCAGCCGGGACAACAGCAATCAGCCCCAGCATTTT
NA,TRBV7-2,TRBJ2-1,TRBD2,CASSPEAGGLYNEQFF,TGTGCCAGCAGCCCCGAAGCGGGAGGGCTTTACAATGAGCAGTTCTTC
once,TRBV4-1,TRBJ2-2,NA,CASSQDQGSVIRNTGELFF,TGCGCCAGCAGCCAAGATCAAGGTAGCGTAATCCGGAACACCGGGGAGCTGTTTTTT
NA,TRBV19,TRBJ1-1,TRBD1,CASRRTGLNTEAFF,TGTGCCAGTAGGAGGACAGGATTGAACACTGAAGCTTTCTTT
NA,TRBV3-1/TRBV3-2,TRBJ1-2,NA,CASSFARGIYGYTF,TGTGCCAGCAGTTTCGCCAGGGGAATATATGGCTACACCTTC
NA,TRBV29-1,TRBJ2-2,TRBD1,CSVEVGQGARTGELFF,TGCAGCGTTGAAGTCGGGCAGGGGGCTCGAACCGGGGAGCTGTTTTTT
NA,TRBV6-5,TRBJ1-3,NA,CASHKDRRSGNTIYF,TGTGCCAGCCATAAAGACAGACGCTCTGGAAACACCATATATTTT
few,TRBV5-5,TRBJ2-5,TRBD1,CASSTRTGEETQYF,TGTGCCAGCAGCACTAGGACAGGGGAAGAGACCCAGTACTTC
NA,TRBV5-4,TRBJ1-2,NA,CASSLAPGPNYGYTF,TGTGCCAGCAGCTTGGCCCCAGGGCCGAACTATGGCTACACCTTC
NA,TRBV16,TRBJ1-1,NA,CASSHRPAGDTEAFF,TGTGCCAGCAGCCACCGCCCGGCAGGGGACACTGAAGCTTTCTTT
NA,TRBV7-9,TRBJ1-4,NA,CASSRPTGENEKLFF,TGTGCCAGCAGCCGACCGACGGGGGAGAATGAAAAACTGTTTTTT
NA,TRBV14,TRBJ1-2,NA,CASSQVNRVNGYTF,TGTGCCAGCAGCCAAGTCAATCGGGTGAATGGCTACACCTTC
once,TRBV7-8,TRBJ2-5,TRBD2,CASSGPGLALPETQYF,TGTGCCAGCAGCGGTCCGGGACTAGCTCTCCCAGAGACCCAGTACTTC
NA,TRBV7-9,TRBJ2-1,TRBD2,CASSSQRGTNEQFF,TGTGCCAGCAGCTCTCAGCGGGGGACCAATGAGCAGTTCTTC
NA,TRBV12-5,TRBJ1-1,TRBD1,CASGKDRGLQVEKTEAFF,TGTGCTAGTGGAAAAGACAGGGGGCTTCAGGTTGAAAAGACTGAAGCTTTCTTT
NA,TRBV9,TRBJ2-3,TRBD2,CASSVWLAGGLSTDTQYF,TGTGCCAGCAGCGTATGGTTAGCGGGAGGGCTAAGCACAGATACGCAGTATTTT
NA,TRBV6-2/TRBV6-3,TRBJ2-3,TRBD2,CASSKPGLAGVPHTQYF,TGTGCCAGCAGCAAACCGGGACTAGCGGGAGTCCCTCATACGCAGTATTTT
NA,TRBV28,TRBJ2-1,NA,CASSTRDFPVYNEQFF,TGTGCCAGCAGTACCCGGGACTTCCCCGTTTACAATGAGCAGTTCTTC
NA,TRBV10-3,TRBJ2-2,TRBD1,CAISLGQVDTGELFF,TGTGCCATCAGCCTTGGACAGGTTGACACCGGGGAGCTGTTTTTT
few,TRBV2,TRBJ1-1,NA,CASSEMGRASEAFF,TGTGCCAGCAGTGAAATGGGCAGGGCAAGTGAAGCTTTCTTT
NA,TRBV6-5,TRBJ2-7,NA,CASSYQGLLYEQYF,TGTGCCAGCAGTTACCAAGGACTCCTCTACGAGCAGTACTTC
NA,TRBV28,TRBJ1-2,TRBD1,CASRDRDLTYGYTF,TGTGCCAGCAGGGACAGGGACCTAACTTATGGCTACACCTTC
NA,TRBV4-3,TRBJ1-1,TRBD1,CASSQRGGMNTEAFF,TGCGCCAGCAGCCAACGAGGGGGCATGAACACTGAAGCTTTCTTT
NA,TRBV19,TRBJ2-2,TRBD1,CASSLGQVRTGELFF,TGTGCCAGTAGTTTAGGACAGGTCCGCACCGGGGAGCTGTTTTTT
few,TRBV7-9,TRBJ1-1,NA,CASSKLNTEAFF,TGTGCCAGCAGCAAGCTTAACACTGAAGCTTTCTTT
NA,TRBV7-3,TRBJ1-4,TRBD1,CASSPGQTTNEKLFF,TGTGCCAGCAGCCCGGGACAGACAACTAATGAAAAACTGTTTTTT
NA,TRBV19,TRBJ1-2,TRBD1,CASSPRQGANYGYTF,TGTGCCAGTAGTCCGAGACAGGGAGCTAACTATGGCTACACCTTC
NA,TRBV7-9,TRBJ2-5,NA,CASSLDRLQETQYF,TGTGCCAGCAGCTTAGATCGGTTACAAGAGACCCAGTACTTC
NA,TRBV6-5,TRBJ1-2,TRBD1,CASSPAGTGGNGYTF,TGTGCCAGCAGCCCCGCCGGGACAGGGGGCAATGGCTACACCTTC
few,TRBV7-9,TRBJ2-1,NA,CASSPQANEQFF,TGTGCCAGCAGCCCCCAGGCTAATGAGCAGTTCTTC
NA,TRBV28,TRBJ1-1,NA,CASRVAGSRTEAFF,TGTGCCAGCAGGGTCGCAGGGTCTCGGACTGAAGCTTTCTTT
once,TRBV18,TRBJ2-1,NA,CASLNRAAGDEQFF,TGTGCCAGCCTAAACCGGGCAGCCGGGGATGAGCAGTTCTTC
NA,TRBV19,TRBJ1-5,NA,CASSVSHVGNQPQHF,TGTGCCAGTAGCGTCTCACACGTCGGCAATCAGCCCCAGCATTTT
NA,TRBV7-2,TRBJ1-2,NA,CASSPQEDYGYTF,TGTGCCAGCAGCCCCCAGGAAGACTATGGCTACACCTTC
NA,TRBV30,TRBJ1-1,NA,CAWSVGLTGEAFF,TGTGCCTGGAGTGTAGGCCTTACAGGGGAAGCTTTCTTT
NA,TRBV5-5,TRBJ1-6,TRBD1,CASSWSGTGDSPLHF,TGTGCCAGCAGCTGGTCCGGGACAGGGGATTCACCCCTCCACTTT
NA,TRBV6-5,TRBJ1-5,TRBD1,CASSLTGDNQPQHF,TGTGCCAGCAGCCTGACAGGGGACAATCAGCCCCAGCATTTT
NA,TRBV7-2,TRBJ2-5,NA,CASSLDAGSGTQYF,TGTGCCAGCAGCTTAGACGCGGGATCGGGGACCCAGTACTTC
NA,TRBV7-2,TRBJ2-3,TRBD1,CASSQENRGPWDTQYF,TGTGCCAGCAGCCAAGAGAACAGGGGACCATGGGATACGCAGTATTTT
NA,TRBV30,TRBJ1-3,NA,CAWSPTVSGNTIYF,TGTGCCTGGAGCCCGACAGTCTCTGGAAACACCATATATTTT